The clone carrying this TCR beta chain was picked up a small number of times. Its target is unknown. CDR3 length: 15 residues. V was pared by 4 bases and J by 0 bases, with 14 bases between. The germline CDR1 and CDR2 sequences are SGDLS and YYNGEE. These data belong to a study of T cell repertoires in cytomegalovirus infection. TCRdb itself ran the reads through MiXCR, one entry per CDR3 protein. The sample has some 43,000 distinct CDR3 sequences, 20% to 25% seen once. This clonotype was sampled from a human donor in good health (CMV status not recorded). Some clones in this sample may be carry-over from other donors' samples. The sequencing here drew on CD8+ T cells from cultured PBMCs, taken from culture after CMV antigen stimulation. This chain joins TRBV9 and TRBJ2-7; D perhaps matches TRBD1 (6 bases). The CDR3 loop reads CASSTGQTASYEQYF. The CDR3, as DNA: TGTGCCAGCAGCACCGGACAGACAGCCTCCTACGAGCAGTACTTC.